The 19 T cell receptor beta chains in this list originate from one sample, sequenced in a study of blood T cell repertoires in COVID-19. Only in-frame clones appear in the TCRdb table, and some are missing; sequencing was by immunoSEQ multiplex PCR. The table shows fewer than 100,000 clones, with roughly three quarters occurring only once. The sample consisted of peripheral blood. These receptor sequences come from a human donor in a cohort sampled during active COVID-19.

There are a few counts of this clone. This sequence joins TRBV18 and TRBJ2-7; unclear D gene. The CDR3 covers 14 residues. Germline V lookup: CDR1 KGHSH, CDR2 LQKENI. With 3 bases removed from V and 3 bases from J, the gap between germline ends came to 12 bases. The CDR3 region is CASSPSAEDYEQYF. The CDR3 DNA reads TGTGCCAGCTCACCTTCGGCGGAAGACTACGAGCAGTACTTC.

CDR3 residues: CSAQRADTQYF. CDR3 nucleotide sequence: TGCAGCGCCCAGCGAGCAGATACGCAGTATTTT. The V gene is TRBV29-1, the J gene TRBJ2-3, with D hard to call. From germline, CDR1 is SQVTM and CDR2 ANQGSEA. V gave up 7 bases and J gave up 4 bases, with 9 bases separating them. The CDR3 contains 11 residues.

The chain uses TRBV19 and TRBJ1-2; 10 positions match TRBD1. V lost 4 bases to trimming and J lost 6 bases; unmatched junction nucleotides: 5. This CDR3 is built from 14 residues. The germline V gene encodes CDR1 LNHDA and CDR2 SQIVND (reference sequence). In nucleotides, the CDR3 is TGTGCCAGTAGTAGACGACAGGGGGCGAATGGCTACACCTTC. Its protein is CASSRRQGANGYTF.

This chain uses TRBV19 with TRBJ2-5, with TRBD1 matching over 7 bases. V dropped 5 bases and J dropped 5; count of bases not matched to a gene: 8. CDR1 and CDR2 from the germline V gene are LNHDA and SQIVND (reference sequence). This CDR3 region has 14 residues. The chain's CDR3 is CASSSGQVGETQYF. The CDR3, as DNA: TGTGCCAGTAGTTCCGGACAGGTTGGGGAGACCCAGTACTTC. The whole variable domain, remainder taken from reference TRBV19 and TRBJ2-5, is DGGITQSPKYLFRKEGQNVTLSCEQNLNHDAMYWYRQDPGQGLRLIYYSQIVNDFQKGDIAEGYSVSREKKESFPLTVTSAQKNPTAFYLCASSSGQVGETQYFGPGTRLLVL.

The chain carries TRBV12-2 and TRBJ2-5; TRBD1, the table's D call, lacks a check against the DNA. TRBV12-2 is a listed pseudogene. The CDR3 has 15 amino acids. The CDR3 sequence is CASRPRPRGQETQYF. The CDR3 region has the DNA TGTGCAAGTCGCCCCCGCCCCAGGGGGCAAGAGACCCAGTACTTC.

This chain connects TRBV10-3 to TRBJ1-1; D perhaps matches TRBD1 (5 bases). Germline V gene data show CDR1 as ENHRY and CDR2 as SYGVKD. The CDR3 has 14 amino acids. The V end lost 4 bases, the J end lost 6 bases, and 15 bases lay between the germline ends. The chain's CDR3 is CAISVGREGAEAFF. Here the CDR3 DNA reads TGTGCCATCAGTGTAGGCAGGGAGGGCGCTGAAGCTTTCTTT.

The CDR3 loop reads CSVETDRADTQYF. The CDR3 coding sequence is TGCAGCGTTGAAACCGACAGGGCAGATACGCAGTATTTT. The chain couples TRBV29-1 to TRBJ2-3, with 7 nucleotides matching TRBD1. From germline, CDR1 is SQVTM and CDR2 ANQGSEA. V gave up 2 bases and J gave up 4 bases; unmatched junction bases: 3. The CDR3 sequence is 13 residues long.

This clone was picked up many times. This rearrangement joins TRBV7-2 to TRBJ2-1; no clear D gene. Trimming stripped 5 bases from V and 7 bases from J, with 12 bases between. CDR1 SGHTA and CDR2 FQGNSA come from the germline V gene. The CDR3 runs to 13 residues. The CDR3 protein is CASSPRQWNEQFF. The CDR3 nucleotides are TGTGCCAGCAGCCCGAGACAATGGAATGAGCAGTTCTTC.

The chain joins TRBV2 to TRBJ2-1, with 11 positions matching TRBD2. Germline assignment: CDR1 SNHLY and CDR2 FYNNEI. CDR3 length: 16 residues. Germline trimming cut 2 bases from V and 4 bases from J; bases unmatched to any gene: 4. As DNA, the CDR3 is TGTGCCAGCAGTGAATATATAGCGGGGGGGTACAATGAGCAGTTCTTC. Its protein product is CASSEYIAGGYNEQFF. Full variable domain (missing parts from reference TRBV2 and TRBJ2-1): EPEVTQTPSHQVTQMGQEVILRCVPISNHLYFYWYRQILGQKVEFLVSFYNNEISEKSEIFDDQFSVERPDGSNFTLKIRSTKLEDSAMYFCASSEYIAGGYNEQFFGPGTRLTVL.

The chain is built from TRBV19 and TRBJ1-5, with 12 positions matching TRBD1. Germline CDR1 LNHDA, CDR2 SQIVND (reference sequence). With V trimmed by 3 bases and J by 6 bases, 6 bases remained unmatched. This CDR3 region has 16 residues. CDR3 DNA: TGTGCCAGTAGTATTGGGGGACAGGGGGCTTCTCAGCCCCAGCATTTT. This translates into CASSIGGQGASQPQHF.

This chain joins TRBV7-2 and TRBJ2-5, with 7 bases matching TRBD2. This CDR3 has 15 residues. J gave up 2 bases and V 7 bases, and 10 bases lay outside the gene matches. Germline lookup yields CDR1 SGHTA and CDR2 FQGNSA. In nucleotides, the CDR3 is TGTGCCAGCACCTTTGATCGGGACTATCAAGAGACCCAGTACTTC. Amino acid sequence: CASTFDRDYQETQYF.

The chain joins TRBV9 to TRBJ1-1; D is uncertain. Germline V gives CDR1 SGDLS, CDR2 YYNGEE. Trimming cost V 5 bases and J 3 bases, with 11 bases left between them. The CDR3 is 13 amino acids. This CDR3 is CASRANPDTEAFF. DNA for the CDR3: TGTGCCAGCAGGGCAAATCCCGACACTGAAGCTTTCTTT.

V gene TRBV30 combines with J gene TRBJ2-7; the match to TRBD1 covers 9 bases. V shed 0 bases and J 9 bases; nucleotides not matched to a gene: 6. Germline V gene lookup returns CDR1 GTSNPN and CDR2 SVGIG (reference sequence). The CDR3 is 13 amino acids. CDR3 in DNA: TGTGCCTGGAGTGTACTAACAGGGGGCGGGCAGTACTTC. It is translated as CAWSVLTGGGQYF. The full variable domain, completed using reference TRBV30 and TRBJ2-7, is SQTIHQWPATLVQPVGSPLSLECTVEGTSNPNLYWYRQAAGRGLQLLFYSVGIGQISSEVPQNLSASRPQDRQFILSSKKLLLSDSGFYLCAWSVLTGGGQYFGPGTRLTVT.

V usage is TRBV28 and J usage is TRBJ1-5; D may be TRBD1 (6 bases). The V gene lost 1 base and the J gene lost 7 bases, with 11 bases spanning the gap. This CDR3 comprises 14 residues. In germline, CDR1 is MDHEN, CDR2 SYDVKM. The CDR3 region has the DNA TGTGCCAGCAGTTTATCAGGGGCAGGGCAGCCCCAGCATTTT. This gives the protein CASSLSGAGQPQHF.

J is TRBJ2-3 and V is TRBV19; tentatively, D is TRBD2 (5 bases). With 5 bases removed from V and 5 bases from J, the gap between germline ends came to 20 bases. The CDR3 is 16 amino acids. Germline V lookup: CDR1 LNHDA, CDR2 SQIVND (reference sequence). CDR3 DNA: TGTGCCAGTAGTTGGATGGCGGGTGCGACGGGAGATACGCAGTATTTT. Translated: CASSWMAGATGDTQYF. The full variable domain, with the rest looked up from reference TRBV19 and TRBJ2-3, is DGGITQSPKYLFRKEGQNVTLSCEQNLNHDAMYWYRQDPGQGLRLIYYSQIVNDFQKGDIAEGYSVSREKKESFPLTVTSAQKNPTAFYLCASSWMAGATGDTQYFGPGTRLTVL.

This clone has only one observation. The chain uses TRBV18 and TRBJ2-3; TRBD1 matches 7 bases. The CDR3 has 16 amino acids. CDR1 and CDR2 (germline): KGHSH, LQKENI. The trim removed 3 bases at V and 1 base at J, leaving 7 bases unmatched. The CDR3 DNA reads as TGTGCCAGCTCACCGACAGGGACCTCTCGCACAGATACGCAGTATTTT. It codes for CASSPTGTSRTDTQYF. The whole variable domain, filled in from reference TRBV18 and TRBJ2-3, reads NAGVMQNPRHLVRRRGQEARLRCSPMKGHSHVYWYRQLPEEGLKFMVYLQKENIIDESGMPKERFSAEFPKEGPSILRIQQVVRGDSAAYFCASSPTGTSRTDTQYFGPGTRLTVL.

V usage is TRBV28 and J usage is TRBJ1-3, with a weak D call TRBD1 (5 bases). V was cut by 3 bases and J by 0 bases, with 9 bases left in between. Germline CDR1 and CDR2: MDHEN and SYDVKM. This CDR3 has 15 amino acids. CDR3 amino acids: CASSFTGISGNTIYF. In DNA, the CDR3 is TGTGCCAGCAGTTTTACAGGCATCTCTGGAAACACCATATATTTT.

This chain links TRBV19 with TRBJ2-1, with 10 bases fitting TRBD1. This CDR3 region has 17 residues. J was trimmed by 10 bases and V by 0 bases; bases with no gene match: 12. Per the germline V gene, CDR1 is LNHDA and CDR2 is SQIVND (reference sequence). CDR3 region: CASSIEWTGWDRGEQFF. CDR3 bases: TGTGCCAGTAGTATAGAGTGGACAGGGTGGGACAGGGGCGAGCAGTTCTTC. The full variable domain, its missing parts supplied by reference TRBV19 and TRBJ2-1, is DGGITQSPKYLFRKEGQNVTLSCEQNLNHDAMYWYRQDPGQGLRLIYYSQIVNDFQKGDIAEGYSVSREKKESFPLTVTSAQKNPTAFYLCASSIEWTGWDRGEQFFGPGTRLTVL.

The chain links TRBV2 to TRBJ2-1, with 9 nucleotides matching TRBD2. The CDR3 is 14 amino acids. V was clipped by 7 bases and J by 9 bases; unmatched bases: 10. Per the germline V gene, CDR1 is SNHLY and CDR2 is FYNNEI. In nucleotides, the CDR3 is TGTGCCAGCATTTTAGCGGGAGTTACGGCTGAGCAGTTCTTC. Translated: CASILAGVTAEQFF.